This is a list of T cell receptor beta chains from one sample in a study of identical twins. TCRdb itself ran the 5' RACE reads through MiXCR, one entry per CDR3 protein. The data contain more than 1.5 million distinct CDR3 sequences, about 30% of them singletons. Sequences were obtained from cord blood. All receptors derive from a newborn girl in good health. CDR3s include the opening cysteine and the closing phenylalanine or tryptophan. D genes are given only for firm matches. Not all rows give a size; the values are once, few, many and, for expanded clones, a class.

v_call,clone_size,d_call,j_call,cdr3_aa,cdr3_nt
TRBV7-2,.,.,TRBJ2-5,CASSLGSAKETQYF,TGTGCCAGCAGCTTAGGGTCAGCAAAAGAGACCCAGTACTTC
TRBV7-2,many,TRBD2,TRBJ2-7,CASSWTSLYEQYF,TGTGCCAGCAGCTGGACTAGCTTGTACGAGCAGTACTTC
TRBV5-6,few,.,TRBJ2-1,CASSRLRTGESGSYNEQFF,TGTGCCAGCAGCCGGCTTCGGACAGGGGAAAGCGGGAGCTACAATGAGCAGTTCTTC
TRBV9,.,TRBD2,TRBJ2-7,CASSPSSGLSSYEQYF,TGTGCCAGCAGCCCCTCTAGCGGGCTTAGCTCCTACGAGCAGTACTTC
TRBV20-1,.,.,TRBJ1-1,CSALGEGNTEAFF,TGCAGTGCCCTGGGGGAGGGGAACACTGAAGCTTTCTTT
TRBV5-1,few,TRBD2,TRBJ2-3,CASSKAGGPVTQYF,TGCGCCAGCAGCAAAGCGGGGGGGCCGGTTACGCAGTATTTT
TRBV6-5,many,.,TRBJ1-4,CASSYSGSATNEKLFF,TGTGCCAGCAGTTACTCGGGCAGTGCAACTAATGAAAAACTGTTTTTT
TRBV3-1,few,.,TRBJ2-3,CASSQAPLTDTQYF,TGTGCCAGCAGCCAAGCGCCGCTTACAGATACGCAGTATTTT
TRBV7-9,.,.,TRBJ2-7,CASSLAVSLSYNEQYF,TGTGCCAGCAGCTTAGCGGTCAGCCTCTCCTACAATGAGCAGTACTTC
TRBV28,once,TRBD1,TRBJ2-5,CASRRQGEWKTQYF,TGTGCCAGCAGGCGACAGGGGGAATGGAAGACCCAGTACTTC
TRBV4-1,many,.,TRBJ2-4,CASSQVEVLEAKNIQYF,TGCGCCAGCAGCCAAGTAGAGGTTTTAGAAGCCAAAAACATTCAGTACTTC
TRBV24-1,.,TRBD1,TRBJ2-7,CATSDATGTAYEQYF,TGTGCCACCAGTGATGCGACCGGGACAGCCTACGAGCAGTACTTC
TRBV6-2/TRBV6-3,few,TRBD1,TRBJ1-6,CASRTGENSPLHF,TGTGCCAGCAGGACAGGGGAAAATTCACCCCTCCACTTT
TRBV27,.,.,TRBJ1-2,CARSLSQGDYGYTF,TGTGCCCGCAGTTTAAGCCAGGGAGACTATGGCTACACCTTC
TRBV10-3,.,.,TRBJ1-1,CAIRPALRGEAFF,TGTGCCATCAGACCTGCCCTGAGAGGCGAAGCTTTCTTT
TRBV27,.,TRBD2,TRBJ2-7,CATSPSRTSSSYEQYF,TGTGCCACCAGTCCCTCGAGGACTAGTAGTTCCTACGAGCAGTACTTC
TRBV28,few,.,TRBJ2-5,CASSLLGAGAKRETQYF,TGTGCCAGCAGTTTATTGGGTGCGGGGGCAAAGAGAGAGACCCAGTACTTC
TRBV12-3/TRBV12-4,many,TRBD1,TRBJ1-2,CASRYGTGYGYTF,TGTGCCAGCAGATACGGGACAGGATATGGCTACACCTTC
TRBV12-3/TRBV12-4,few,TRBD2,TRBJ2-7,CASSLHRGVVYEQYF,TGTGCCAGCAGTTTACATCGGGGGGTGGTCTACGAGCAGTACTTC
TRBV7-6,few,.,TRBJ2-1,CASSLSVAAYNEQFF,TGTGCCAGCAGCTTGTCGGTAGCGGCCTACAATGAGCAGTTCTTC
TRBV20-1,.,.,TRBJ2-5,CSALPDSNPYNEQYF,TGCAGTGCCCTCCCTGACAGCAACCCCTACAATGAGCAGTACTTC
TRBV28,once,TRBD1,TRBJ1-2,CASSPKGQGVMSYGYTF,TGTGCCAGCAGCCCAAAGGGACAGGGGGTTATGAGCTATGGCTACACCTTC
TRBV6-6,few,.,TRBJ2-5,CASSYRQDQETQYF,TGTGCCAGCAGTTACCGGCAGGACCAAGAGACCCAGTACTTC
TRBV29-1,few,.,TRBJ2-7,CSVVETAAYEQYF,TGCAGCGTTGTTGAGACAGCCGCCTACGAGCAGTACTTC
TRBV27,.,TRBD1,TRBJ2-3,CAGSLSDRADTQYF,TGTGCCGGCAGTTTATCTGACAGGGCAGATACGCAGTATTTT
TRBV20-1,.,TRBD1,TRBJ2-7,CSAEHRGRSYEQYF,TGCAGTGCGGAACACAGGGGGCGCTCCTACGAGCAGTACTTC
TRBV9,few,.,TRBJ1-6,CASTREGGFYNSPLHF,TGTGCCAGTACTCGTGAGGGAGGATTCTATAATTCACCCCTCCACTTT
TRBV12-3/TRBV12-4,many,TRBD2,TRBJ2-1,CASSSPDRLAHEQFF,TGTGCCAGCAGTTCCCCGGATCGACTAGCTCATGAGCAGTTCTTC
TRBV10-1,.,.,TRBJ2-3,CASSELADTRYF,TGCGCCAGCAGTGAGTTGGCAGATACGCGGTATTTT
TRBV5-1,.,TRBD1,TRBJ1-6,CASSSTGEVSPLHF,TGCGCCAGCAGCTCTACAGGGGAGGTATCACCCCTCCACTTT
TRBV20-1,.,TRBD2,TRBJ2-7,CSSIPGTRSSYEQYF,TGCAGTTCCATCCCCGGGACTAGGAGCTCCTACGAGCAGTACTTC
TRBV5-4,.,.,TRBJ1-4,CASSFFGRVSGELNEKLFF,TGTGCCAGCAGCTTTTTTGGGAGGGTCAGCGGCGAGCTTAATGAAAAACTGTTTTTT